This T cell receptor beta chain appears in the sequencing data of a study of human T cells and chemical hapten exposure. Study overall: Patch testing placed 0.01% DPC on the upper back, with readings at 6 days.

Each CDR3 protein is one row after TCRdb ran MiXCR on the RACE reads. The sample has 300,000 to 450,000 distinct CDR3 sequences; roughly 4.8% are singletons. Time point meaning: patch test 1, 2 weeks after DPC sensitization. Regarding treatment: therapeutic diphenylcyclopropenone sensitization with weekly scalp DPC. This clonotype appeared many times. The CDR3 extends over 14 amino acids. Germline CDR1 SQVTM, CDR2 ANQGSEA. The V gene end was trimmed by 4 bases and the J gene end by 1 base; junction bases not matched to a gene: 4. This clonotype was sampled from a woman aged 45-65 years with alopecia areata. Some clones in this sample may be carry-over from other donors' samples. This material consisted of whole blood, taken in connection with sensitization to the hapten diphenylcyclopropenone (DPC). The chain uses TRBV29-1 and TRBJ2-1; TRBD1 aligns across 7 bases. As DNA, the CDR3 is TGCAGCGTTGGACAGGGCAATTCCTACAATGAGCAGTTCTTC. This translates into CSVGQGNSYNEQFF.